The 2 T cell receptor beta chains reported below all come from one sample, sequenced in a study of identifying expanded T cells in peripheral blood (dated 2019 in TCRdb). Receptors were amplified or captured by the immunoSEQ multiplex PCR assay. TCRdb's version of the immuneACCESS table is confined to in-frame rearrangements and falls short of the full clone set. An unresolved V gene accounts for under half of the shortfall where checked; the remainder is of unknown origin. Recorded for this sample are 70,000 to 95,000 clones; about nine tenths of them occurred a single time. The top ten clones comprise roughly 3.8% of the sample. The sequenced sample consisted of blood. These receptors all come from a person between 18 and 70 years old in good health.

The V call is TRBV27, the J call TRBJ2-3; TRBD2 might be the D (7 bases). Trimming took 6 bases from V and 4 from J, leaving 14 bases between them. The CDR3 length is 14 residues. The germline V gene has CDR1 MNHEY and CDR2 SMNVEV (reference sequence). The CDR3 loop is CASSRGGGSDTQYF. The CDR3, as DNA: TGTGCCAGCAGCAGGGGCGGGGGCTCAGATACGCAGTATTTT.

The chain links TRBV5-6 to TRBJ2-2; D is perhaps TRBD1 (6 bases). CDR3 length: 13 amino acids. Germline V gives CDR1 SGHDT, CDR2 YYEEEE. Trimming pared 4 bases from V and 7 bases from J, leaving 11 bases between. The CDR3 nucleotides read TGTGCCAGCAGCGGACAGATTAACGGGGAGCTGTTTTTT. Its protein product is CASSGQINGELFF.